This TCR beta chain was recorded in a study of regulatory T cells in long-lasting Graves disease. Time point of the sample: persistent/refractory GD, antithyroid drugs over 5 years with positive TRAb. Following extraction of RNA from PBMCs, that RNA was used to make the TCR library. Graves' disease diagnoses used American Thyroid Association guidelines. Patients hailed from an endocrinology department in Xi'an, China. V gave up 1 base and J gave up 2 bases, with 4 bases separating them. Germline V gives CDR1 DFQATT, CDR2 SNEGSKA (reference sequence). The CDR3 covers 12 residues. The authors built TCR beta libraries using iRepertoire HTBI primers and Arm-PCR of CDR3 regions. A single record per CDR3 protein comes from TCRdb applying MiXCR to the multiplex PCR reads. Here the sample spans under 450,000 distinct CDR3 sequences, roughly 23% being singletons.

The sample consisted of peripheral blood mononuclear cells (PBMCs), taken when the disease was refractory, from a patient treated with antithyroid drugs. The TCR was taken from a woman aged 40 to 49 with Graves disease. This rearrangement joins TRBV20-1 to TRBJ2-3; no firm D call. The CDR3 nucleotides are TGCAGTGCTAGAGGGGCCACAGATACGCAGTATTTT. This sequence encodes CSARGATDTQYF.